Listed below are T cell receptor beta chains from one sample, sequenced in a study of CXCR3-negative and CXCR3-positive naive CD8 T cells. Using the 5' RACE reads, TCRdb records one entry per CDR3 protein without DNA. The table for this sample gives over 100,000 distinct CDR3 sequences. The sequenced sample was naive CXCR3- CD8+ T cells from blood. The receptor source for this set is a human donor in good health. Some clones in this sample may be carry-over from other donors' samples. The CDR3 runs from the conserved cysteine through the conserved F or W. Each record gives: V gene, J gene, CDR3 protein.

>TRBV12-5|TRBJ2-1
CASGPGLADEQFF
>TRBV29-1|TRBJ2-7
CSVAQGAGEQYF
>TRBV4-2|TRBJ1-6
CASSQFREGYNSPLHF
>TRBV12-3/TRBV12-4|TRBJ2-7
CASSRSDRVVNEQYF
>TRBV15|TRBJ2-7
CATSRVAPDEQYF
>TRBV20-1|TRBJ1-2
CSAAHNEGYTF
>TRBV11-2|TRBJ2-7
CASLGTAYEQYF
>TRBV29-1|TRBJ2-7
CSAGGTAYEQYF
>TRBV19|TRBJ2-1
CASSMTAAYNEQFF
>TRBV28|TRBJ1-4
CASSILDILGEKLFF
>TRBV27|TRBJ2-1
CASSGESSEQFF
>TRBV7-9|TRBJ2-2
CASGSGGNTGELFF
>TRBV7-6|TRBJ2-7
CASSLATGQANYEQYF
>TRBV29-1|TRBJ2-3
CSVDLGASTDTQYF
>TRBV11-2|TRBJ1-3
CASSSGHFSGNTIYF
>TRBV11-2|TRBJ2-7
CASSLVGLAGDEQYF